This T cell receptor beta chain emerged from a study of control samples from healthy donors and cancer patients. Trimming took off 0 bases at V and 0 bases at J, with 11 bases between the two ends. Germline CDR1 SGHTS, CDR2 YDEGEE. The CDR3 runs to 16 residues. Repertoires were generated with immunoSEQ multiplex PCR, while TCRdb's copy carries only in-frame clones and drops some. This sample has roughly 81,000 clones; around 83% occur once, and the top ten carry about 9.9%. The TCR was taken from a man in his 60s with head and neck cancer. Sequencing was done on a sample of PBMCs. V usage is TRBV5-8 and J usage is TRBJ2-3, with D uncertain. In nucleotides, the CDR3 is TGTGCCAGCAGCTTGGATGGCAGAACCAGCACAGATACGCAGTATTTT. This encodes CASSLDGRTSTDTQYF.